This T cell receptor beta chain stems from a study of post-analysis software for immune sequencing data. Study background: Disease courses included relapsing-remitting, secondary progressive and progressive-relapsing multiple sclerosis.

General study points: Patients with multiple sclerosis recorded significantly lower normalized Chao1 diversity than controls, the study found. Samples prepared in the same batch strongly co-clustered by F measure. In patients, about five TRBV segments were more frequent than in controls, with TRBV5-6, TRBV5-1 and TRBV20-1 among them.

Researchers reported that TCR beta cDNA libraries carried unique molecular identifiers. One entry per CDR3 protein, called by TCRdb with MiXCR from the PCR reads. This table has about 430,000 distinct CDR3 sequences, approximately 39% appearing once. About this clonotype: Its antigen is not known.

V shed 2 bases and J 5 bases; nucleotides not matched to a gene: 20. The CDR3 contains 21 residues. The germline V gene encodes CDR1 LGHNA and CDR2 YNFKEQ. This clonotype originated in a girl aged 2-9 years with multiple sclerosis. The chain has TRBV4-2 and TRBJ2-5; 13 bases agree with TRBD2. The sample consisted of blood. The CDR3 DNA sequence: TGTGCCAGCAGCCAAAACCCCTGGGGACAGAAGACTAGCGGGAGGCTTGAGACCCAGTACTTC. This encodes CASSQNPWGQKTSGRLETQYF.